This record covers a single TCR beta chain. V was cut by 1 base and J by 7 bases, with 17 bases left in between. The CDR3 runs to 16 residues. CDR1 is LNHNV and CDR2 is YYDKDF in the germline V gene (reference sequence). The data derive from a study of blood T cell repertoires in COVID-19. TCRdb's copy holds only in-frame clones and misses some; the assay was immunoSEQ multiplex PCR. This sample yields roughly 40,000 clones, of which about 90% are seen a single time; 8% to 10% belongs to the top ten. The source of this sequence is a man aged 45-60 years with active COVID-19. Material for sequencing was peripheral blood. This chain connects TRBV15 to TRBJ2-1, with D possibly being TRBD2 (6 bases). CDR3 sequence reads: CATSRVLAVFGNEQFF. The DNA of the CDR3 is TGTGCCACCAGCAGAGTACTAGCAGTCTTTGGGAATGAGCAGTTCTTC.